The clone carrying this T cell receptor (beta chain) was detected once. The sample belongs to a study of cytomegalovirus exposure and HLA in healthy donors. Using immunoSEQ multiplex PCR, the repertoire was profiled, and TCRdb retains in-frame clones only, with some absent. The repertoire holds under 200,000 clones, with more than 80% as singletons. The CDR3 totals 16 residues. Per germline, CDR1 LNHNV and CDR2 YYDKDF (reference sequence). Trimming stripped 1 base from V and 6 bases from J, with 15 bases between. This TCR derives from a woman younger than 30 in good health and CMV-seropositive. Sequenced sample: PBMCs. This chain connects TRBV15 to TRBJ2-2; D might be TRBD2 (6 bases). CDR3 nucleotide sequence: TGTGCCACCAGCAGAGGGGGCGGGGTGGCATCCGGGGAGCTGTTTTTT. It specifies CATSRGGGVASGELFF.